This is a list of T cell receptor beta chains from one sample in a study of cytomegalovirus exposure and HLA in healthy donors. Produced via immunoSEQ multiplex PCR; TCRdb's table is partial and in-frame only. The data contain 130,000 to 150,000 clones, about 74% of them singletons. Sequencing used PBMCs. The receptors here all came from a woman between 40 and 55 years old in good health and CMV-seronegative. Both conserved end residues are part of each CDR3. The D gene is left open where the match is weak. Only some rows state a clone size, as once, few, many or a class for expanded clones.

V gene	clone size	D gene	J gene	CDR3 protein
TRBV25-1	NA	NA	TRBJ2-1	CASSDSSAGRSSYNEQFF
TRBV5-1	few	NA	TRBJ1-4	CASSLAGTLGEKLFF
TRBV9	NA	TRBD1	TRBJ1-6	CASSVGQLDSPLHF
TRBV10-1	NA	TRBD2	TRBJ2-2	CASRAGASTGELFF
TRBV30	once	NA	NA	CAWTRNLGEQYF
TRBV5-1	NA	TRBD2	TRBJ2-1	CASSPRLAGFNEQFF
TRBV10-3	few	TRBD2	TRBJ2-5	CAISDPTSRQETQYF
TRBV11-2	NA	TRBD2	TRBJ2-3	CASSFTLAGDTDTQYF
TRBV6-1	NA	NA	TRBJ1-1	CASRRHHNTEAFF
TRBV5-6	few	NA	TRBJ1-1	CASSRILGGPNTEAFF
TRBV27	NA	NA	TRBJ2-7	CASRSTVSSYEQYF
TRBV7-9	NA	NA	TRBJ2-1	CASSLRAGTPSYNEQFF
TRBV7-9	NA	NA	TRBJ2-3	CASSFFPSTDTQYF
TRBV19	NA	NA	TRBJ1-6	CASSGSTATPNSPLHF
TRBV9	NA	NA	TRBJ2-7	CASSAGQWSSYEQYF
TRBV19	few	TRBD1	TRBJ1-1	CASSLRTGWLETEAFF
TRBV5-1	NA	TRBD2	TRBJ2-1	CASSLAPGTSYNEQFF
TRBV10-3	few	NA	TRBJ1-1	CAICGDSTEAFF
TRBV2	NA	NA	TRBJ2-1	CASSTTIEQFF
TRBV18	few	TRBD1	TRBJ2-5	CASSPLRTGLETQYF
TRBV5-6	NA	NA	TRBJ2-5	CASSLVMTQQETQYF
TRBV10-3	NA	NA	TRBJ2-2	CAIRSRGNSLNTGELFF
TRBV4-2	once	TRBD2	TRBJ2-1	CASSQGTSEYNEQFF
TRBV10-3	NA	NA	TRBJ1-3	CAISESTQLNTIYF
TRBV6-1	NA	TRBD1	TRBJ1-2	CASRVTGQDGYTF
TRBV9	NA	TRBD2	TRBJ2-3	CASSVGGSSTDTQYF
TRBV5-4	NA	NA	TRBJ2-5	CASSDGVYTGRGQETQYF
TRBV11-2	once	NA	TRBJ2-7	CASSEGVGARSFVKQYF
TRBV27	few	NA	TRBJ2-2	CAVAPILGGELFF
TRBV10-1	few	TRBD1	TRBJ1-1	CASSQGVTEAFF
TRBV2	NA	NA	TRBJ2-7	CASSVWGRSNEQYF
TRBV28	NA	TRBD2	TRBJ2-3	CASASFGRLAGGQIYTDTQYF
TRBV2	NA	NA	TRBJ2-3	CASSEVEPHTDTQYF
TRBV11-2	once	TRBD1	TRBJ2-7	CASSFSHRGNQYF
TRBV6-1	NA	NA	TRBJ1-1	CASSEQGTTEAFF
TRBV5-1	NA	TRBD1	TRBJ2-3	CASSSQGADTQYF
TRBV5-1	NA	TRBD1	TRBJ2-3	CASSWGDRDLGTQYF
TRBV28	NA	NA	TRBJ1-1	CASSFESGKNTEAFF
TRBV5-1	NA	NA	TRBJ1-5	CASSLGERQPQHF
TRBV23-1	NA	TRBD2	TRBJ2-1	CASSLAGEYRYNEQFF
TRBV10-3	NA	NA	TRBJ1-1	CATLVRGRGTEAFF
TRBV5-1	once	TRBD1	TRBJ1-3	CASSLAGTVSGNTIYF